This entry features one T cell receptor beta chain sequence. Profiling relied on immunoSEQ multiplex PCR, and the TCRdb table lists in-frame clones only, not all of them. The data hold 250,000 to 300,000 clones, with over 75% observed a single time. Documented treatment: approximately 18 received Ad26.COV2.S at low or high dose, single or two shots; 5 received placebo; per-sample allocation not given. Specimen acquisition occurred on day 63 following the initial vaccine or placebo injection. The ends lost 2 bases at V and 1 base at J; junction bases unmatched: 4. The CDR3 extends over 15 amino acids. Germline values: CDR1 SGHDN, CDR2 FVKESK. The sample comes from a study of Ad26.COV2.S vaccination and SARS-CoV-2 variants.

The TCR was taken from a person aged 18-60 years who received the Ad26.COV2.S COVID-19 vaccine or a placebo. This chain links TRBV14 with TRBJ1-1, with 7 bases fitting TRBD1. The source material was peripheral blood, sampled in a trial of Ad26.COV2.S vaccine versus placebo. The CDR3: CASSQRTGGNTEAFF. Here the CDR3 DNA reads TGTGCCAGCAGCCAAAGGACAGGAGGGAACACTGAAGCTTTCTTT.